The entry below gives a single TCR beta chain sequence along with its context. What it recognizes is unknown. Scientists ran DNA taken from cultured CD4+ T cells through the Oncomine TCR Beta short-read assay for sequencing. TCRdb recomputed calls from the PCR reads with MiXCR, one row per CDR3 protein. The data hold some 16,000 distinct CDR3 sequences, with approximately 54% observed a single time. The data derive from a study of vaccination and CD4 T cells after COVID-19. Study overall: Six males and four females constituted the convalescent cohort, two of whom were Hispanic.

Germline CDR1 and CDR2: KGHDR and SFDVKD. The CDR3 is 14 residues long. V dropped 6 bases and J dropped 4; count of bases not matched to a gene: 7. Study conclusions and caveats: Spike mono-reactivity was evident in 304 of the 307 vaccine-specific clones derived from convalescent patients.

Time point given: late sampling 161 to 241 days after vaccination in three convalescent patients. Treatment denoted: roughly 10-day PBMC culture with coronavirus spike peptide pools or control peptides (ViraFEST assay). Under the ViraFEST approach, antigen-specific T cells were expanded with peptide pools and TCRs subsequently sequenced. The chain is built from TRBV24-1 and TRBJ2-5; 7 bases are a match to TRBD2. The clonotype comes from a human donor who had recovered from COVID-19. The sequenced sample was CD4+ T cells from blood, cultured in vitro, obtained about 7 months after SARS-CoV-2 vaccination. CDR3 in DNA: TGTGCCACCAGTTTCGCGGGAGAAGGAGAGACCCAGTACTTC. It codes for CATSFAGEGETQYF.